This T cell receptor beta chain was sequenced during a study of CD8 T cells in ankylosing spondylitis (dated by TCRdb to about 2017). Background for the entire study: The study set out to find disease-linked TCR variants by profiling T cell receptor beta repertoires in ankylosing spondylitis patients and healthy donors. The whole study cohort included 108 healthy donors and 25 ankylosing spondylitis patients. Peripheral blood was sampled, and synovial fluid was also collected from ankylosing spondylitis patients.

For sequencing, an Illumina HiSeq 2500 was employed. TCR beta libraries were prepared by quantitative 5'-RACE with molecular barcodes. The paper's processing steps were these. A new computational method, built on a probabilistic model of VDJ rearrangement, was used to identify disease-linked TCR variants. The public sequencing data were trimmed at Q25 with fastp and processed into clonotypes with MiXCR by TCRdb, which kept only in-frame beta chains. Identical CDR3 protein sequences are pooled into one entry, listed with their most common genes and DNA. It is TCRdb's table, rather than the study itself, that gives the V and J calls and clone size. The sample table lists 200,000 or so distinct CDR3 sequences, approximately 13% of them with a count of one. 9.5% to 11% of the sample is held by the ten biggest clonotypes. V lost 1 base and J lost 1 base; the stretch between them is 8 bases long. The CDR3 runs 14 amino acids, cysteine and phenylalanine included. Only the CDR3 portion is preserved as DNA: 42 bases, with reading frame beginning at the first base. Based on the germline V gene, the CDR1 and CDR2 sequences are SGHDT and YYEEEE.

This clonotype was detected many times. Its antigen is currently not known. Base quality data are lacking; no much larger clone is found one base away. The study at large found these results: Some TCR beta motif variants had previously been reported in synovial fluid and blood of reactive arthritis patients, which suggested common disease-initiation mechanisms. A CD8+ phenotype was shown by the disease-linked clones, which were found at relatively low frequencies in peripheral blood. According to the report, matched synovial fluid samples from ankylosing spondylitis patients were significantly enriched for the disease-linked clones. A TCR beta motif of about 8 highly homologous amino acid variants appeared characteristic of blood from ankylosing spondylitis patients.

The receptor was isolated from a female donor with ankylosing spondylitis or in good health (not recorded which). The sequencing sample was made of blood, either unsorted or a sorted T cell fraction (not recorded which). Recombination joined TRBV5-6 with TRBJ1-1; the D gene lacks a confident call. The CDR3 in this case is CASSLRQPNTEAFF. The DNA sequence follows: TGTGCCAGCAGCTTGAGGCAGCCGAACACTGAAGCTTTCTTT. The CDR3 plus the reference TRBV5-6 and TRBJ1-1 genes for the other parts give the full variable domain: DAGVTQSPTHLIKTRGQQVTLRCSPKSGHDTVSWYQQALGQGPQFIFQYYEEEERQRGNFPDRFSGHQFPNYSSELNVNALLLGDSALYLCASSLRQPNTEAFFGQGTRLTVV.